This TCR beta chain stems from a study of T cell responses to AZD1222 COVID-19 vaccine. Study-level points and caveats: Repertoires were collected only later (after the peak T cell response had occurred). Spike as a whole was targeted by vaccine-associated CD4 TCRs, dominant at 160-218 and 743-854.

Repertoires were generated with immunoSEQ multiplex PCR, while TCRdb's copy carries only in-frame clones and drops some. The table lists 95,000 to 150,000 clones, around 91% of them singletons. Comment on this clone: The antigen remains undetermined.

The length of the CDR3 is 14 residues. CDR1 SGHRS and CDR2 YFSETQ come from the germline V gene. V was pared by 4 bases and J by 8 bases, with 16 bases between. Sequencing used peripheral blood, obtained on day 0 of AZD1222 vaccination. This receptor was identified in an adult in good health. The rearrangement joins TRBV5-1 to TRBJ2-1, with D possibly being TRBD2 (5 bases). CDR3: CASSPPEGPDEQFF. The CDR3, as DNA: TGCGCCAGCAGCCCCCCTGAGGGTCCCGATGAGCAGTTCTTC.